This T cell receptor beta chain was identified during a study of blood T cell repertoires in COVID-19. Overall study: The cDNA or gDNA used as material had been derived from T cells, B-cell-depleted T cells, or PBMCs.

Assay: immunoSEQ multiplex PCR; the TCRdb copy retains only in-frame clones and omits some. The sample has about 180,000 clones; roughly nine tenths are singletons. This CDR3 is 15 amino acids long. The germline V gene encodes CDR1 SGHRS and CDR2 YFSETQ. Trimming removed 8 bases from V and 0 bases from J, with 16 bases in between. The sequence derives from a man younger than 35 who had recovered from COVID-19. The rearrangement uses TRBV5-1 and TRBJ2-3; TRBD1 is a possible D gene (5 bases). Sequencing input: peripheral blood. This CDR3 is CASKMGPSSTDTQYF. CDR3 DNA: TGCGCCAGTAAAATGGGGCCTTCTAGCACAGATACGCAGTATTTT.